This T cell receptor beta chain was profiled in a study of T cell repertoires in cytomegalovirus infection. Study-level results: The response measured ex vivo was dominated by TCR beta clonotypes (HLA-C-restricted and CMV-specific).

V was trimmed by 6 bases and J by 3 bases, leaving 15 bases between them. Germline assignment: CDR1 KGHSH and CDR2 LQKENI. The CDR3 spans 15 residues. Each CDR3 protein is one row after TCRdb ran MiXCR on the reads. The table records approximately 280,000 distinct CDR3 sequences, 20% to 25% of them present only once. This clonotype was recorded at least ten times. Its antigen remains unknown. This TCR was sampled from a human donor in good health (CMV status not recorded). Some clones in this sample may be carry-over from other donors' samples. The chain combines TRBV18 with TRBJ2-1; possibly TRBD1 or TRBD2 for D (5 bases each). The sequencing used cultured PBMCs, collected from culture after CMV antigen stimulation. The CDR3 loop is CASSTSRDLYNEQFF. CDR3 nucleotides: TGTGCCAGCTCCACCTCCAGGGACCTCTACAATGAGCAGTTCTTC.